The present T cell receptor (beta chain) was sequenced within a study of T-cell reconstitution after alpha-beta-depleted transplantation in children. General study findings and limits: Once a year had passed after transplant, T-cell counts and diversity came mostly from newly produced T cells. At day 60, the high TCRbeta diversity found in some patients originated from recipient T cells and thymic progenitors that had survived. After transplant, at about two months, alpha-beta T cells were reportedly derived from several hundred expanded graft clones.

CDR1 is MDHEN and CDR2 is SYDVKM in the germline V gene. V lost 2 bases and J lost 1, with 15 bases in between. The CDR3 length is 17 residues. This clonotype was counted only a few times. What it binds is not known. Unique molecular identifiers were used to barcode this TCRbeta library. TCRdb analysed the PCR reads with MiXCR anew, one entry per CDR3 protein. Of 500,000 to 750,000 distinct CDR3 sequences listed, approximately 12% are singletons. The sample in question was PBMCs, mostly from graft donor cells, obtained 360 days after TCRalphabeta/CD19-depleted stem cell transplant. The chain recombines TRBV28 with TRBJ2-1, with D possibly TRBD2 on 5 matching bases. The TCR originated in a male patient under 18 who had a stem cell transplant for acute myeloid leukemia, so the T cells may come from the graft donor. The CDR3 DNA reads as TGTGCCAGCAGTTTAGGGTTAGCGACGATTTCCTACAATGAGCAGTTCTTC. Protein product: CASSLGLATISYNEQFF.